Each of the 17 T cell receptor beta chains below was sequenced from the same sample in a study of blood T cell repertoires in COVID-19. Here immunoSEQ multiplex PCR was the method, and the copy in TCRdb shows in-frame clones only, minus some. The sample comprises about 530,000 clones, approximately 91% of which are singletons, and roughly 8% rests with the top ten. The specimen was peripheral blood. The receptors originated from a woman in her 50s with COVID-19, enrolled during active disease.

The chain carries TRBV15 and TRBJ1-2, with 7 bases aligning to TRBD1. The CDR3 covers 15 residues. Looked up from germline, CDR1 is LNHNV and CDR2 is YYDKDF (reference sequence). The V and J ends lost 4 bases and 2 bases, in that order; junction bases with no gene match: 7. The CDR3 DNA sequence: TGTGCCACCAGCACCTTTCTGGGACAGAACTATGGCTACACCTTC. This gives the protein CATSTFLGQNYGYTF.

The CDR3, as DNA: TGTGCCAGCAGTGAAGCACAGGGGAGATCCTACGAGCAGTACTTC. Amino acids: CASSEAQGRSYEQYF. The V gene is TRBV2, the J gene TRBJ2-7; 7 nucleotides match TRBD1. Germline lookup yields CDR1 SNHLY and CDR2 FYNNEI. The CDR3 totals 15 residues. The J segment lost 1 base and the V segment lost 0 bases, leaving 3 bases of the junction unmatched.

The chain joins TRBV21-1 to TRBJ2-3; TRBD1 is taken as the D call from the table, unchecked against the DNA. TRBV21-1 is described as a pseudogene. This CDR3 is 16 amino acids long. CDR3 DNA sequence: TGTGCCAGCAGCAAAGAGGGGGCGCACGGCACAGATACGCAGTATTTT. Its protein is CASSKEGAHGTDTQYF.

The J gene is TRBJ2-3, the V gene TRBV4-1, with D perhaps TRBD2 (6 bases). There are 14 residues in the CDR3. The germline gives CDR1 MGHRA, CDR2 YSYEKL. V was clipped by 2 bases and J by 6 bases, with 12 bases between them. The CDR3 here is CASSQFRRGDTQYF. Here the CDR3 DNA reads TGCGCCAGCAGCCAATTTAGGAGGGGTGATACGCAGTATTTT.

The V call is TRBV6-5, the J call TRBJ1-5, with D perhaps TRBD1 (6 bases). The CDR3 runs 15 residues. The germline V gene has CDR1 MNHEY and CDR2 SVGAGI. Trimming shortened V by 5 bases and J by 4 bases, and 15 bases separated the two germline ends. The CDR3 DNA reads TGTGCCAGCAGTCCCAATTCCCAGGGGAATCAGCCCCAGCATTTT. The encoded protein is CASSPNSQGNQPQHF.

The CDR3 nucleotides are TGTGCCACCACCCCCGGAGATTTTAATGAAAAACTGTTTTTT. Its protein product is CATTPGDFNEKLFF. The chain employs TRBV15 and TRBJ1-4; no clear D gene. Germline lookup yields CDR1 LNHNV and CDR2 YYDKDF (reference sequence). The CDR3 consists of 14 residues. V was cut by 7 bases and J by 4 bases, with 13 bases left in between.

The chain has TRBV18 and TRBJ1-2; D uncertain. The CDR3 runs 15 residues. V was trimmed by 2 bases and J by 3 bases, leaving 13 bases between them. In germline, CDR1 is KGHSH, CDR2 LQKENI. CDR3 DNA: TGTGCCAGCTCACCATCCACCTACTTGGACTATGGCTACACCTTC. This codes for CASSPSTYLDYGYTF.

J is TRBJ2-5 and V is TRBV28; possibly TRBD1 for D (5 bases). The germline V and J ends were trimmed by 2 bases and 0 bases, with 10 bases remaining between them. Germline loops: CDR1 MDHEN, CDR2 SYDVKM. This CDR3 spans 15 amino acids. The CDR3: CASSLSGADQETQYF. The CDR3 DNA is TGTGCCAGCAGTTTAAGTGGGGCGGACCAAGAGACCCAGTACTTC.

The chain links TRBV10-3 to TRBJ1-1; possible D gene TRBD1, 5 bases. V was trimmed by 0 bases and J by 0 bases, leaving 20 bases between them. The CDR3 covers 19 residues. Germline CDR1 ENHRY, CDR2 SYGVKD. The CDR3 is CAISESIGAGPPMNTEAFF. In DNA, the CDR3 is TGTGCCATCAGTGAGTCGATTGGGGCAGGGCCCCCAATGAACACTGAAGCTTTCTTT.

The gene calls are TRBV6-5 and TRBJ1-2; D is unresolved. Per the germline V gene, CDR1 is MNHEY and CDR2 is SVGAGI. V was trimmed by 7 bases and J by 2 bases, leaving 8 bases between them. The CDR3 runs to 12 residues. This CDR3 is CASTVGNYGYTF. CDR3 coding DNA: TGTGCCAGCACCGTGGGCAACTATGGCTACACCTTC.

This chain joins TRBV12-5 and TRBJ2-7; TRBD1 aligns across 11 bases. Germline assignment: CDR1 LGHNT and CDR2 FRNRAP. This CDR3 has 13 amino acids. With 6 bases clipped from V and 6 bases from J, the junction kept 4 bases outside the gene matches. CDR3 bases: TGTGCTAGTGGCCCCGGGACAGGGGGCGAGCAGTACTTC. Encoded protein: CASGPGTGGEQYF.

This chain connects TRBV7-2 to TRBJ2-7, with D possibly TRBD2 on 6 matching bases. The CDR3 contains 14 residues. The V end lost 1 base, the J end lost 3 bases, and 10 bases lay between the germline ends. CDR1 SGHTA and CDR2 FQGNSA come from the germline V gene. Here the CDR3 reads CASSLGASVYEQYF. CDR3 DNA sequence: TGTGCCAGCAGCTTAGGGGCTAGCGTCTACGAGCAGTACTTC.

This clone occurred once. The chain uses TRBV29-1 and TRBJ1-1; D uncertain. This CDR3 has 11 amino acids. The V end was cut by 5 bases, the J end by 11 bases, with 15 bases between. Germline V lookup: CDR1 SQVTM, CDR2 ANQGSEA. The CDR3 DNA reads TGCAGCGTTCCCACAATTGTCGGGGCTTTCTTT. This gives the protein CSVPTIVGAFF.

The chain recombines TRBV18 with TRBJ1-1, with TRBD1 matching over 8 bases. J gave up 10 bases and V 7 bases, and 17 bases lay outside the gene matches. This CDR3 contains 15 residues. From germline, CDR1 is KGHSH and CDR2 LQKENI. CDR3 bases: TGTGCCAGCTTTCCGGGACAGGATGTCGGGGGTGTAGCTTTCTTT. Encoded protein: CASFPGQDVGGVAFF. Complete variable domain (other parts from reference TRBV18 and TRBJ1-1): NAGVMQNPRHLVRRRGQEARLRCSPMKGHSHVYWYRQLPEEGLKFMVYLQKENIIDESGMPKERFSAEFPKEGPSILRIQQVVRGDSAAYFCASFPGQDVGGVAFFGQGTRLTVV.

This chain joins TRBV5-1 and TRBJ2-7, with 11 bases identical to TRBD2. Germline loops: CDR1 SGHRS, CDR2 YFSETQ. The CDR3 runs to 15 residues. V shed 2 bases, J shed 6 bases, and the junction held 7 bases outside the gene matches. The CDR3 nucleotides read TGCGCCAGCAGCTTTGAACTAGCGGGGGCGAGCGAGCAGTACTTC. Translation gives CASSFELAGASEQYF.

The genes are TRBV2 and TRBJ1-6; unclear D gene. CDR1 and CDR2 from the germline V gene are SNHLY and FYNNEI. Trimming removed 7 bases at V and 10 bases at J, with 11 bases between. The CDR3 runs 12 residues. The CDR3 protein is CASNGGESPLHF. The CDR3 nucleotides are TGTGCCAGCAACGGAGGAGAGTCACCCCTCCACTTT. The full variable domain, its missing parts supplied by reference TRBV2 and TRBJ1-6, is EPEVTQTPSHQVTQMGQEVILRCVPISNHLYFYWYRQILGQKVEFLVSFYNNEISEKSEIFDDQFSVERPDGSNFTLKIRSTKLEDSAMYFCASNGGESPLHFGNGTRLTVT.

This sequence joins TRBV27 and TRBJ2-3, with 7 bases matching TRBD2. Germline V gene sequence: CDR1 MNHEY, CDR2 SMNVEV (reference sequence). The CDR3 covers 16 residues. The ends lost 0 bases at V and 3 bases at J; junction bases unmatched: 6. The CDR3 DNA sequence: TGTGCCAGCAGTTTATCGTGGGGGAGGGATACAGATACGCAGTATTTT. This gives the protein CASSLSWGRDTDTQYF.